Listed here are 21 T cell receptor beta chains from one sample, sequenced in a study of blood T cell repertoires in COVID-19. Here immunoSEQ multiplex PCR was the method, and the copy in TCRdb shows in-frame clones only, minus some. The sample gives hundreds of thousands of clones, around 87% of which show up once; about 2.3% is in the top ten. Sequenced input: peripheral blood. The source is a woman in her sixties with COVID-19, enrolled during active disease.

This clone was found a few times. The V call is TRBV7-9, the J call TRBJ2-3; TRBD2 aligns across 7 bases. This CDR3 comprises 17 residues. CDR1 and CDR2 (germline): SEHNR, FQNEAQ (reference sequence). V was clipped by 4 bases and J by 2 bases; unmatched bases: 12. In DNA form, the CDR3 reads TGTGCCAGCAGCTACTTCGTCGGGGGGTCGAACACAGATACGCAGTATTTT. Amino acids: CASSYFVGGSNTDTQYF.

The V gene is TRBV7-9, the J gene TRBJ1-2; D is undetermined. This CDR3 is built from 19 residues. V lost 5 bases to trimming and J lost 0 bases, with 25 bases between them. Germline lookup yields CDR1 SEHNR and CDR2 FQNEAQ (reference sequence). The CDR3: CASSPGWLDYGRSNYGYTF. In DNA, the CDR3 is TGTGCCAGCAGCCCAGGATGGCTCGACTACGGCAGATCTAACTATGGCTACACCTTC.

The gene calls are TRBV23-1 and TRBJ1-4, with no clear D. TRBV23-1 is flagged as an ORF with uncertain function. The CDR3 is 17 amino acids. The V end lost 10 bases, the J end lost 0 bases, and 21 bases lay between the germline ends. DNA for the CDR3: TGCGCCACCCCAACTGATTTTCCTCGTGCAACTAATGAAAAACTGTTTTTT. Translated: CATPTDFPRATNEKLFF.

V is TRBV5-1 and J is TRBJ2-7, with D perhaps TRBD2 (6 bases). The germline gives CDR1 SGHRS, CDR2 YFSETQ. Trimming removed 0 bases from V and 3 bases from J, with 7 bases in between. The CDR3 totals 13 residues. CDR3 DNA sequence: TGCGCCAGCAGCTTGGGACTAGACTACGAGCAGTACTTC. It is translated as CASSLGLDYEQYF.

The V gene is TRBV7-8, the J gene TRBJ1-5; a weak D match, TRBD1 (6 bases). V lost 7 bases to trimming and J lost 4 bases, with 17 bases between them. The germline CDR1 and CDR2 sequences are SGHVS and FQNEAQ. The CDR3 loop spans 15 amino acids. In DNA, the CDR3 is TGTGCCAGCACCATTACGACAGGAGGAAATCAGCCCCAGCATTTT. Protein sequence: CASTITTGGNQPQHF.

Concerning this clone: At the DNA level, this CDR3 is encoded by other sequences in the same sample as well. The chain carries TRBV5-6 and TRBJ2-5; 7 nucleotides match TRBD1. Germline values: CDR1 SGHDT, CDR2 YYEEEE. V shed 5 bases, J shed 3 bases, and the junction held 7 bases outside the gene matches. The CDR3 sequence is 14 residues long. DNA for the CDR3: TGTGCCAGCAGACTTCCGGGACAGAAAGAGACCCAGTACTTC. It yields the protein CASRLPGQKETQYF.

The chain employs TRBV5-4 and TRBJ1-5, with D possibly TRBD1 on 6 matching bases. The V gene's germline CDR1 is SGHNT and CDR2 YYREEE (reference sequence). This CDR3 is 15 amino acids long. Trimming stripped 1 base from V and 5 bases from J, with 13 bases between. The CDR3: CASSLQGRGDQPQHF. As DNA, the CDR3 is TGTGCCAGCAGCTTGCAGGGGAGGGGGGATCAGCCCCAGCATTTT.

The chain is built from TRBV5-1 and TRBJ2-3, with 7 bases that match TRBD1. CDR1 is SGHRS, CDR2 YFSETQ, per germline. The CDR3 has 16 amino acids. With 4 bases clipped from V and 2 bases from J, the junction kept 10 bases outside the gene matches. The CDR3 is CASSPRRQGYTDTQYF. The CDR3 nucleotides read TGCGCCAGCAGCCCACGACGACAGGGATACACAGATACGCAGTATTTT.

The chain recombines TRBV5-1 with TRBJ2-5; 11 bases are shared with TRBD2. Trimming took 0 bases from V and 2 from J; bases not matched to a gene: 6. From germline, CDR1 is SGHRS and CDR2 YFSETQ. The CDR3 contains 17 residues. The CDR3 here is CASSLVPTSGEQETQYF. For the CDR3, the DNA is TGCGCCAGCAGCTTGGTCCCGACTAGCGGGGAACAAGAGACCCAGTACTTC. Variable domain in full (rest from reference TRBV5-1 and TRBJ2-5): KAGVTQTPRYLIKTRGQQVTLSCSPISGHRSVSWYQQTPGQGLQFLFEYFSETQRNKGNFPGRFSGRQFSNSRSEMNVSTLELGDSALYLCASSLVPTSGEQETQYFGPGTRLLVL.

Ten or more counts support this clone. This chain joins TRBV6-1 and TRBJ2-1; possibly TRBD2 for D (6 bases). This CDR3 is built from 16 residues. Trimming shortened V by 2 bases and J by 3 bases, and 14 bases separated the two germline ends. The germline gives CDR1 MNHNS, CDR2 SASEGT. The CDR3 nucleotides are TGTGCCAGCAGTGAAAGCGTTAGCGGACTCTACAATGAGCAGTTCTTC. Translating it yields CASSESVSGLYNEQFF.

CDR3 region: CASSTIQGHGYTF. CDR3 in DNA: TGTGCCAGCAGCACTATACAGGGGCATGGCTACACCTTC. The chain couples TRBV7-3 to TRBJ1-2; 7 bases match TRBD1. This CDR3 is built from 13 residues. The V segment lost 5 bases and the J segment 6 bases; nucleotides outside the gene matches: 6. The germline V gene has CDR1 SGHTA and CDR2 FQGTGA.

This clone was counted only a few times. The chain carries TRBV19 and TRBJ2-4; the match to TRBD1 covers 7 bases. This CDR3 comprises 15 residues. CDR1 LNHDA and CDR2 SQIVND come from the germline V gene (reference sequence). The ends lost 1 base at V and 3 bases at J; junction bases unmatched: 3. The CDR3 DNA sequence: TGTGCCAGTAGTATAGTGGCAGGGGGCAAAAACATTCAGTACTTC. It translates to CASSIVAGGKNIQYF.

This clone appeared once. The chain recombines TRBV7-3 with TRBJ2-6, with D unresolved. From germline, CDR1 is SGHTA and CDR2 FQGTGA. This CDR3 comprises 16 residues. Trimming stripped 2 bases from V and 0 bases from J, with 8 bases between. The CDR3 nucleotides read TGTGCCAGCAGCTTATTCAGTTCCTCTGGGGCCAACGTCCTGACTTTC. This translates into CASSLFSSSGANVLTF. Full variable domain (rest looked up from reference TRBV7-3 and TRBJ2-6): GAGVSQTPSNKVTEKGKYVELRCDPISGHTALYWYRQSLGQGPEFLIYFQGTGAADDSGLPNDRFFAVRPEGSVSTLKIQRTERGDSAVYLCASSLFSSSGANVLTFGAGSRLTVL.

The rearrangement joins TRBV30 to TRBJ2-2; TRBD1 is a possible D gene (5 bases). This CDR3 has 13 residues. Germline loops: CDR1 GTSNPN, CDR2 SVGIG (reference sequence). The V and J ends lost 0 bases and 4 bases respectively, with 6 bases between them. This CDR3 is CAWSVDSTGELFF. The CDR3 DNA reads TGTGCCTGGAGTGTAGACAGCACCGGGGAGCTGTTTTTT.

This chain joins TRBV19 and TRBJ1-6, with D tentatively TRBD1 (5 bases). Trimming cost V 6 bases and J 4 bases, with 16 bases left between them. Germline-derived CDR1 and CDR2 are LNHDA and SQIVND (reference sequence). The CDR3 length is 16 residues. CDR3 nucleotide sequence: TGTGCCAGTAGGCAGGGTGAAGATCGATATAATTCACCCCTCCACTTT. Its translation is CASRQGEDRYNSPLHF.

V usage is TRBV10-3 and J usage is TRBJ1-2; D not certain. This CDR3 has 13 amino acids. The V end was cut by 2 bases, the J end by 8 bases, with 12 bases between. The germline V gene has CDR1 ENHRY and CDR2 SYGVKD. The CDR3 loop reads CAISERRPGGYTF. The CDR3 bases are TGTGCCATCAGTGAGAGGAGACCTGGGGGCTACACCTTC.

V is TRBV27 and J is TRBJ2-3; 8 bases agree with TRBD1. There are 16 residues in the CDR3. CDR1 is MNHEY and CDR2 is SMNVEV in the germline V gene (reference sequence). Trimming removed 4 bases from V and 2 bases from J; junction bases left unmatched: 8. This CDR3 is CASSSRTGLYTDTQYF. Here the CDR3 DNA reads TGTGCCAGCAGTTCTAGGACAGGGCTTTACACAGATACGCAGTATTTT.

This rearrangement joins TRBV7-2 to TRBJ1-6; the D gene is possibly TRBD1 (5 bases). Germline CDR1 and CDR2: SGHTA and FQGNSA. V was trimmed by 5 bases and J by 10 bases, leaving 15 bases between them. The CDR3 is made up of 14 amino acids. The CDR3 bases are TGTGCCAGCAGCCAAGACCAGGGTAGATCACCCCTCCACTTT. Its translation is CASSQDQGRSPLHF.

The chain carries TRBV2 and TRBJ1-4; D gene ambiguous. Looked up from germline, CDR1 is SNHLY and CDR2 is FYNNEI. This CDR3 contains 14 residues. V was trimmed by 7 bases and J by 8 bases, leaving 17 bases between them. The CDR3 region has the DNA TGTGCCAGCATCGAAGGTATTCCCGGGGAAAAACTGTTTTTT. It translates to CASIEGIPGEKLFF.

The chain combines TRBV2 with TRBJ1-5; D remains unclear. CDR1 and CDR2 (germline): SNHLY, FYNNEI. V lost 7 bases to trimming and J lost 1 base, with 17 bases between them. This CDR3 spans 16 amino acids. The CDR3 region is CASTLEGILSNQPQHF. CDR3 coding DNA: TGTGCCAGCACCCTGGAGGGCATTTTGAGCAATCAGCCCCAGCATTTT.

V usage is TRBV6-5 and J usage is TRBJ1-1, with TRBD1 matching over 10 bases. CDR1 is MNHEY and CDR2 is SVGAGI in the germline V gene. J was trimmed by 4 bases and V by 2 bases; bases with no gene match: 4. The CDR3 is 15 amino acids. The CDR3 DNA reads as TGTGCCAGCAGTTACCGGGACAGGGGACGCACTGAAGCTTTCTTT. Its translation is CASSYRDRGRTEAFF.